This T cell receptor (beta chain) is drawn from a study of T cell repertoires in cytomegalovirus infection. Study-wide context: Public TCR beta signatures marked donors with CMV infection and the matching HLA.

In TCRdb, the reads were re-called with MiXCR into one record per CDR3 protein. The sample contains roughly 640,000 distinct CDR3 sequences, more than 20% of which appear only once. The trim removed 6 bases at V and 1 base at J, leaving 7 bases unmatched. This CDR3 has 17 residues. The V gene's germline CDR1 is DFQATT and CDR2 SNEGSKA (reference sequence). The rearrangement links TRBV20-1 to TRBJ2-1; 15 positions agree with TRBD2. The TCR was taken from a human donor in good health (CMV status not recorded). Some clones in this sample may be carry-over from other donors' samples. The sample comprised CD8+ T cells from PBMCs. The CDR3 DNA sequence: TGCAGTGCCTCCGGGACTAGCGGGGGGTGGTCCTACAATGAGCAGTTCTTC. It is translated as CSASGTSGGWSYNEQFF.